This is a list of T cell receptor beta chains from one sample in a study of identical twins. In TCRdb, the 5' RACE reads were re-called with MiXCR into one record per CDR3 protein. The sample has around 1.7 million distinct CDR3 sequences, less than 40% seen once. Sequenced: cord blood. These receptors were obtained from a newborn girl in good health. Both conserved end residues are part of each CDR3. A D gene is named only where the DNA matches it firmly. Size values are once, few and many counts, or a class for expanded clones, and some rows have none.

j_gene,d_gene,abundance,v_gene,CDR3aa,CDR3nt
TRBJ2-3,NA,few,TRBV20-1,CSAKQGTDTQYF,TGCAGTGCTAAGCAGGGGACAGATACGCAGTATTTT
TRBJ2-3,NA,NA,TRBV6-1,CAAKPPSTDTQYF,TGTGCCGCTAAGCCGCCTAGCACAGATACGCAGTATTTT
TRBJ1-1,TRBD1,few,TRBV5-5,CASSWTGRSTEAFF,TGTGCCAGCAGCTGGACAGGGCGGAGCACTGAAGCTTTCTTT
TRBJ2-1,TRBD2,NA,TRBV19,CASSIWSPAGGSYNEQFF,TGTGCCAGTAGTATATGGTCCCCCGCGGGGGGGTCCTACAATGAGCAGTTCTTC
TRBJ2-4,NA,few,TRBV2,CASSGLVTGEQYF,TGTGCCAGCAGTGGTCTAGTAACCGGGGAGCAGTACTTC
TRBJ2-7,TRBD2,few,TRBV29-1,CSVASGIGLGYSWAEQYF,TGCAGCGTTGCGAGCGGGATCGGCCTGGGCTATTCGTGGGCCGAGCAGTACTTC
TRBJ2-1,TRBD1,few,TRBV5-1,CASSQRWDRGQGEQFF,TGCGCCAGCAGCCAACGGTGGGACAGGGGGCAAGGTGAGCAGTTCTTC
TRBJ2-1,NA,NA,TRBV20-1,CSAPKRGDEQFF,TGCAGTGCTCCTAAAAGGGGCGATGAGCAGTTCTTC
TRBJ2-5,NA,NA,TRBV7-2,CASSLARGRGETQYF,TGTGCCAGCAGCTTAGCGCGGGGGCGCGGGGAGACCCAGTACTTC
TRBJ1-5,TRBD1,once,TRBV20-1,CSARSQGASSNQPQHF,TGCAGTGCTAGATCACAGGGGGCGAGTAGCAATCAGCCCCAGCATTTT
TRBJ2-1,NA,few,TRBV7-2,CASSLVSAVPSYNEQFF,TGTGCCAGCAGCTTAGTCAGCGCAGTGCCATCCTACAATGAGCAGTTCTTC
TRBJ1-2,NA,few,TRBV5-1,CASSSSQTNYGYTF,TGCGCCAGCAGCTCCTCACAGACCAACTATGGCTACACCTTC
TRBJ2-5,NA,few,TRBV21-1,CASSKIQGETQYF,TGTGCCAGCAGCAAAATTCAGGGGGAGACCCAGTACTTC
TRBJ1-2,NA,few,TRBV28,CASSFSGGVGGYTF,TGTGCCAGCAGTTTCTCTGGAGGCGTTGGCGGCTACACCTTC
TRBJ1-1,NA,few,TRBV5-1,CASSLWGGPRIEAFF,TGCGCCAGCAGCTTGTGGGGGGGACCGAGAATCGAAGCTTTCTTT
TRBJ2-3,NA,many,TRBV21-1,CASSKGLAGTDTQYF,TGTGCCAGCAGCAAAGGACTAGCGGGCACAGATACGCAGTATTTT
TRBJ2-7,NA,NA,TRBV20-1,CSARAGSTSSYEQYF,TGCAGTGCTAGAGCAGGCAGTACAAGCTCCTACGAGCAGTACTTC
TRBJ1-5,TRBD1,few,TRBV4-1,CASSQMWGQGNQPQHF,TGCGCCAGCAGCCAGATGTGGGGACAGGGAAATCAGCCCCAGCATTTT
TRBJ1-4,NA,many,TRBV29-1,CSVVGGINEKLFF,TGCAGCGTTGTAGGTGGGATTAATGAAAAACTGTTTTTT
TRBJ2-5,NA,NA,TRBV27,CASSLGTGTNKETQYF,TGTGCCAGCAGCTTAGGGACCGGGACCAACAAAGAGACCCAGTACTTC
TRBJ1-2,TRBD1,NA,TRBV3-1,CASSRTGTGANYGYTF,TGTGCCAGCAGCCGGACCGGGACAGGGGCCAACTATGGCTACACCTTC
TRBJ2-2,NA,NA,TRBV25-1,CASRAGPGGELFF,TGTGCCAGCAGGGCCGGCCCGGGAGGGGAGCTGTTTTTT
TRBJ2-1,TRBD1,few,TRBV24-1,CATSDPDRDNGQFF,TGTGCCACCAGTGATCCGGACAGGGACAATGGGCAGTTCTTC
TRBJ2-3,TRBD2,NA,TRBV5-1,CASSLSLTSGSADTQYF,TGCGCCAGCAGCCTCTCACTAACTAGCGGGAGCGCAGATACGCAGTATTTT
TRBJ1-2,NA,NA,TRBV10-1,CASSARLSWHGYTF,TGCGCCAGCAGCGCCCGTCTATCATGGCATGGCTACACCTTC
TRBJ1-4,TRBD1,few,TRBV25-1,CASSEYKSGQGYEKLFF,TGTGCCAGCAGTGAATATAAATCTGGACAGGGGTATGAAAAACTGTTTTTT
TRBJ2-1,TRBD2,NA,TRBV7-2,CASSARPSGGIDNEQFF,TGTGCCAGCAGCGCCCGCCCTAGCGGGGGTATCGACAATGAGCAGTTCTTC
TRBJ2-5,NA,few,TRBV20-1,CSAPGVETQYF,TGCAGTGCCCCGGGGGTCGAGACCCAGTACTTC
TRBJ1-4,TRBD1,NA,TRBV13,CASSLDDRGEKLFF,TGTGCCAGCAGCTTAGACGACAGGGGCGAAAAACTGTTTTTT
TRBJ2-5,NA,NA,TRBV29-1,CSVEVRVETQYF,TGCAGCGTTGAGGTCAGGGTGGAGACCCAGTACTTC
TRBJ2-1,NA,NA,TRBV11-2,CASSVTLLAVPYNEQFF,TGTGCCAGCAGCGTTACCCTATTAGCGGTCCCCTACAATGAGCAGTTCTTC
TRBJ2-4,NA,many,TRBV29-1,CSVEGVAKNIQYF,TGCAGCGTTGAAGGGGTAGCCAAAAACATTCAGTACTTC
TRBJ1-5,TRBD1,NA,TRBV2,CASSADRGPNQPQHF,TGTGCCAGCAGTGCGGACAGGGGGCCAAATCAGCCCCAGCATTTT
TRBJ2-3,NA,few,TRBV5-1,CASSPSGTPTDTQYF,TGCGCCAGCAGCCCGAGCGGAACTCCCACAGATACGCAGTATTTT
TRBJ2-5,NA,many,TRBV5-1,CASSFRQGETQYF,TGTGCCAGCAGTTTTCGTCAGGGAGAGACCCAGTACTTC
TRBJ2-3,NA,few,TRBV7-6,CASSSRVHSTDTQYF,TGTGCCAGCAGCTCGAGGGTCCATAGCACAGATACGCAGTATTTT
TRBJ2-4,NA,few,TRBV20-1,CSASKGLIAKNIQYF,TGCAGTGCTAGCAAGGGACTTATAGCCAAAAACATTCAGTACTTC
TRBJ2-7,NA,few,TRBV18,CASTRKGSTYEQYF,TGTGCCAGCACCCGCAAGGGTTCGACCTACGAGCAGTACTTC
TRBJ2-3,NA,few,TRBV5-1,CASSQRPPGDTDTQYF,TGCGCCAGCAGCCAGCGACCCCCGGGGGACACAGATACGCAGTATTTT
TRBJ2-3,NA,many,TRBV27,CASSSMLRGTDTQYF,TGTGCCAGCAGTTCGATGTTAAGGGGCACAGATACGCAGTATTTT
TRBJ1-4,NA,few,TRBV12-3/TRBV12-4,CASSRQDLNEKLFF,TGTGCCAGCAGCAGACAGGACCTTAATGAAAAACTGTTTTTT
TRBJ1-1,TRBD1,NA,TRBV5-1,CASSLIKGAANTEAFF,TGCGCCAGCAGCTTGATAAAGGGGGCTGCCAACACTGAAGCTTTCTTT
TRBJ2-7,NA,NA,TRBV20-1,CSAPDWAYEQYF,TGCAGTGCTCCCGACTGGGCCTACGAGCAGTACTTC
TRBJ2-7,NA,NA,TRBV13,CASSLRGFSGIYEQYF,TGTGCCAGCAGCTTACGGGGTTTTTCGGGGATCTACGAGCAGTACTTC
TRBJ1-5,NA,NA,TRBV5-5,CASSLYPARLVSLYSNQPQHF,TGTGCCAGCAGCTTGTATCCGGCGCGACTCGTCTCATTATATAGCAATCAGCCCCAGCATTTT
TRBJ2-7,TRBD2,NA,TRBV2,CASLRALAGGYNEQYF,TGTGCCAGCCTAAGGGCGCTTGCGGGGGGGTACAATGAGCAGTACTTC
TRBJ2-3,NA,NA,TRBV9,CASSVAGLADRTQYF,TGTGCCAGCAGCGTAGCTGGGTTAGCAGATCGTACGCAGTATTTT
TRBJ2-1,NA,many,TRBV4-2,CASSQESPGLVYNEQFF,TGTGCCAGCAGCCAAGAATCCCCGGGACTCGTATACAATGAGCAGTTCTTC
TRBJ2-3,NA,many,TRBV4-2,CASSQRLTDTQYF,TGTGCCAGCAGCCAAAGACTCACAGATACGCAGTATTTT
TRBJ1-1,TRBD1,few,TRBV12-3/TRBV12-4,CASSAPSTGLNTEAFF,TGTGCCAGCAGTGCCCCTTCGACAGGGCTGAACACTGAAGCTTTCTTT
TRBJ2-7,NA,many,TRBV18,CASSPPAGEQYF,TGTGCCAGCTCACCACCGGCCGGCGAGCAGTACTTC
TRBJ2-7,TRBD1,NA,TRBV7-2,CASSWTGRNYEQYF,TGTGCCAGCAGCTGGACAGGGAGGAATTACGAGCAGTACTTC
TRBJ2-1,NA,many,TRBV27,CASSLGVRGNEQFF,TGTGCCAGCAGTTTAGGGGTCCGGGGCAATGAGCAGTTCTTC